A selection of T cell receptor beta chains follows, all from one sample in a study of OX40 agonist ivuxolimab in advanced cancers. TCRdb's copy holds only in-frame clones and misses some; the assay was immunoSEQ multiplex PCR. Of about 37,000 clones listed, 65% to 90% were seen once; the top ten hold about 20%. The specimen was CD4+ or CD8+ T cells sorted from blood, collected in a trial of the OX40 agonist ivuxolimab. The origin of the receptors is an adult with an advanced solid tumor such as melanoma, head and neck, liver or kidney cancer. Both conserved end residues are part of each CDR3. A D gene is named only where the DNA matches it firmly. Clone size appears in some rows only: once, few, many, or a class for an expanded clone.

clone_size	v_call	d_call	j_call	cdr3_aa	cdr3_nt
.	TRBV28	TRBD1	TRBJ2-7	CASSSRMGQGAPEQYF	TGTGCCAGCAGTTCACGGATGGGACAGGGTGCACCCGAGCAGTACTTC
.	TRBV7-9	.	TRBJ2-1	CASSLSRGPLYNEQFF	TGTGCCAGCAGCTTGAGTCGGGGACCCCTTTACAATGAGCAGTTCTTC
.	TRBV7-6	TRBD2	TRBJ2-1	CASRPTRGLGYNEQFF	TGTGCCAGCAGACCCACGCGGGGGTTGGGTTACAATGAGCAGTTCTTC
few	TRBV5-4	.	TRBJ1-6	CASSLESGLGGRSPLHF	TGTGCCAGCAGCTTGGAGTCGGGGTTAGGGGGGCGATCACCCCTCCACTTT
once	TRBV11-1	.	TRBJ2-1	CASSPQEGPSYNEQFF	TGTGCCAGCAGCCCCCAGGAGGGCCCCTCCTACAATGAGCAGTTCTTC
.	TRBV27	.	TRBJ2-7	CASSLAGYEQYF	TGTGCCAGCAGTTTAGCGGGTTACGAGCAGTACTTC
.	TRBV15	TRBD2	TRBJ2-6	CATSSSTSGNSGANVLTF	TGTGCCACCAGCAGTTCGACTAGCGGGAACTCTGGGGCCAACGTCCTGACTTTC
.	TRBV4-3	.	TRBJ1-2	CASSQDNLEGYYGYTF	TGCGCCAGCAGCCAAGATAATTTGGAGGGGTACTATGGCTACACCTTC
.	TRBV11-2	.	TRBJ1-4	CASSLGEATNEKLFF	TGTGCCAGCAGCTTAGGAGAAGCAACTAATGAAAAACTGTTTTTT
.	TRBV7-3	.	TRBJ2-6	CASSSRTGSGANVLTF	TGTGCCAGCAGCTCCCGTACAGGGTCCGGGGCCAACGTCCTGACTTTC
.	TRBV11-2	TRBD2	TRBJ2-7	CASSLGGEGYEQYF	TGTGCCAGCAGCTTAGGGGGGGAGGGCTACGAGCAGTACTTC
.	TRBV7-3	TRBD2	TRBJ2-2	CASSSGLAGNTGELFF	TGTGCCAGCAGCTCGGGACTAGCGGGTAACACCGGGGAGCTGTTTTTT
.	TRBV7-9	.	TRBJ2-3	CASSSTLLVRTDTQYF	TGTGCCAGCAGCTCCACCCTACTAGTCCGCACAGATACGCAGTATTTT
.	TRBV21-1	.	TRBJ2-7	CASSKLWGAGEQYF	TGTGCCAGCAGCAAATTGTGGGGGGCTGGGGAGCAGTACTTC
.	TRBV7-9	TRBD1	TRBJ1-3	CASSPRIGQGLGNTIYF	TGTGCCAGCAGCCCTCGTATCGGACAGGGGCTAGGAAACACCATATATTTT
few	TRBV18	TRBD1	TRBJ1-2	CASSATGTNYGYTF	TGTGCCAGCTCAGCGACAGGGACTAACTATGGCTACACCTTC
.	TRBV19	.	TRBJ1-5	CASMRSGLQPQHF	TGTGCCAGTATGCGGTCGGGCCTACAGCCCCAGCATTTT
.	TRBV4-1	.	TRBJ2-3	CASSRTPGESTDTQYF	TGCGCCAGCAGCCGGACTCCCGGAGAGAGCACAGATACGCAGTATTTT
.	TRBV5-1	.	TRBJ1-3	CASSSPPGHTIYF	TGCGCCAGCAGCTCCCCTCCAGGCCACACCATATATTTT
few	TRBV5-1	.	TRBJ2-1	CATTPGGGYNEQFF	TGCGCCACCACCCCCGGGGGAGGCTACAATGAGCAGTTCTTC
.	TRBV4-3	.	TRBJ2-6	CASSQDVGSGANVLTF	TGCGCCAGCAGCCAAGATGTGGGATCTGGGGCCAACGTCCTGACTTTC
.	TRBV11-2	.	TRBJ2-2	CASSLWGGTNTGELFF	TGTGCCAGCAGCTTATGGGGCGGGACAAACACCGGGGAGCTGTTTTTT
.	TRBV7-9	.	TRBJ2-7	CASSPGGYEQYF	TGTGCCAGCAGCCCCGGCGGCTACGAGCAGTACTTC
.	TRBV7-6	TRBD1	TRBJ2-5	CASSLAGQDQETQYF	TGTGCCAGCAGCTTAGCCGGACAGGACCAAGAGACCCAGTACTTC